Below are 17 T cell receptor beta chains sequenced from a single sample in a study of T cells after yellow fever vaccination. TCRdb analysed the 5' RACE reads with MiXCR anew, one entry per CDR3 protein. The top ten hold 1.1% of the sample, which has roughly 240,000 distinct CDR3 sequences, around 6.7% seen once. Specimen: CD4+ T cells sorted from PBMCs, collected on the day of the yellow fever booster vaccination. These receptors all stem from a man under 40 who received the YFV17D yellow fever vaccine.

The rearrangement uses TRBV11-3 and TRBJ2-7, with a weak D call TRBD2 (5 bases). Germline CDR1 SGHNT, CDR2 YENEEA. The V end was cut by 1 base, the J end by 3 bases, with 7 bases between. The CDR3 consists of 13 residues. CDR3: CASSLGERYEQYF. The CDR3 DNA follows: TGTGCCAGCAGCTTAGGGGAGCGCTACGAGCAGTACTTC.

This chain joins TRBV20-1 and TRBJ1-1; D gene ambiguous. CDR1 DFQATT and CDR2 SNEGSKA come from the germline V gene (reference sequence). CDR3 length: 12 residues. V was clipped by 1 base and J by 11 bases, with 14 bases between them. This CDR3 is CSARVGGQTAFF. The CDR3 DNA sequence: TGCAGTGCTAGAGTGGGTGGGCAGACTGCTTTCTTT.

This clonotype was recorded many times. The rearrangement joins TRBV5-1 to TRBJ2-1; perhaps TRBD1 as D (6 bases). The germline CDR1 and CDR2 sequences are SGHRS and YFSETQ. This CDR3 is 14 amino acids long. The V gene lost 0 bases and the J gene lost 5 bases, with 9 bases spanning the gap. The CDR3 nucleotides are TGCGCCAGCAGCTTGGTACAGGGTAACAATGAGCAGTTCTTC. This codes for CASSLVQGNNEQFF.

This clonotype was observed a handful of times. The chain has TRBV7-2 and TRBJ1-1; D uncertain. V was clipped by 5 bases and J by 3 bases, with 16 bases between them. Germline V gene data show CDR1 as SGHTA and CDR2 as FQGNSA. The CDR3 totals 15 residues. The CDR3 DNA sequence: TGTGCCAGCAGCGCCCAGAACGGACGGGACACTGAAGCTTTCTTT. It specifies CASSAQNGRDTEAFF.

This clonotype was observed a few times. The gene calls are TRBV7-2 and TRBJ1-6; possible D gene TRBD1, 6 bases. Trimming took 5 bases from V and 7 from J, leaving 18 bases between them. The CDR3 loop spans 16 amino acids. Germline lookup yields CDR1 SGHTA and CDR2 FQGNSA. CDR3 in amino acids: CASSRTGGGANSPLHF. The CDR3 DNA reads as TGTGCCAGCAGCCGCACCGGGGGGGGCGCGAATTCACCCCTCCACTTT.

In this sample, this clonotype turned up many times. The chain uses TRBV7-8 and TRBJ2-2, with D tentatively TRBD1 (6 bases). V lost 7 bases and J lost 8, with 23 bases in between. The germline V gene has CDR1 SGHVS and CDR2 FQNEAQ. The CDR3 runs 16 residues. CDR3 coding DNA: TGTGCCAGCACCCCTCGCCAGTCTTTCCAGGGGGGGGAGCTGTTTTTT. Translated: CASTPRQSFQGGELFF.

This clonotype occurred many times. V usage is TRBV7-9 and J usage is TRBJ2-5; 9 bases map to TRBD2. The CDR3 runs to 17 residues. The germline gives CDR1 SEHNR, CDR2 FQNEAQ (reference sequence). Germline trimming cut 4 bases from V and 5 bases from J; bases unmatched to any gene: 14. The CDR3: CASSSRANSGSQETQYF. The CDR3 coding sequence is TGTGCCAGCAGCTCCCGTGCCAATAGCGGGAGCCAGGAGACCCAGTACTTC.

In its sample, this clonotype was seen many times. V usage is TRBV20-1 and J usage is TRBJ1-1, with a weak D call TRBD1 (5 bases). This CDR3 region has 11 residues. Trimming left V 5 bases short and J 5 bases short, with 9 bases between. Looked up from germline, CDR1 is DFQATT and CDR2 is SNEGSKA (reference sequence). DNA of the CDR3: TGCAGTGCTGGGGGATCGACTGAAGCTTTCTTT. It yields the protein CSAGGSTEAFF.

V usage is TRBV6-2 or TRBV6-3 and J usage is TRBJ2-1, with D hard to call. Germline V CDR1 and CDR2: MNHEY, SVGEGT. Trimming stripped 6 bases from V and 4 bases from J, with 10 bases between. CDR3 length: 13 amino acids. In DNA form, the CDR3 reads TGTGCCAGCAGAGTAAGTACATACAATGAGCAGTTCTTC. The encoded protein is CASRVSTYNEQFF.

V usage is TRBV29-1 and J usage is TRBJ2-7; possibly TRBD1 or TRBD2 for D (5 bases each). This CDR3 spans 13 amino acids. The V end was cut by 6 bases, the J end by 4 bases, with 16 bases between. The germline CDR1 and CDR2 sequences are SQVTM and ANQGSEA. The CDR3 sequence is CSVRRDRTYEQYF. CDR3 bases: TGCAGCGTCCGCCGGGACCGCACTTACGAGCAGTACTTC.

The sample holds a few counts of this clonotype. The chain uses TRBV15 and TRBJ2-7; 14 bases line up with TRBD2. The germline gives CDR1 LNHNV, CDR2 YYDKDF (reference sequence). The CDR3 length is 19 residues. V lost 0 bases, J lost 5 bases, and 12 bases stayed unmatched. CDR3 loop: CATSRDWVETSGRGHEQYF. The CDR3 DNA reads TGTGCCACCAGCAGAGATTGGGTCGAGACTAGCGGGAGGGGCCACGAGCAGTACTTC.

This chain joins TRBV7-2 and TRBJ2-3; TRBD2 agrees at 8 bases. Germline V CDR1 and CDR2: SGHTA, FQGNSA. The V segment lost 6 bases and the J segment 0 bases; nucleotides outside the gene matches: 5. CDR3 size: 15 residues. CDR3 protein: CASSLGRVSTDTQYF. Here the CDR3 DNA reads TGTGCCAGCAGTCTCGGGAGGGTTAGCACAGATACGCAGTATTTT.

J is TRBJ2-7 and V is TRBV5-5; 8 nucleotides align to TRBD2. CDR1 is SGHKS, CDR2 YYEKEE, per germline (reference sequence). Trimming took 5 bases from V and 0 from J; bases not matched to a gene: 7. The CDR3 length is 15 residues. The CDR3 protein is CASRPGGPSSYEQYF. The CDR3 bases are TGTGCCAGCAGGCCGGGGGGGCCAAGCTCCTACGAGCAGTACTTC.

This chain connects TRBV20-1 to TRBJ2-5; TRBD2 matches at 7 bases. Germline trimming cut 1 base from V and 5 bases from J; bases unmatched to any gene: 10. The germline gives CDR1 DFQATT, CDR2 SNEGSKA (reference sequence). The CDR3 has 15 residues. Here the CDR3 DNA reads TGCAGTGCTAGAGGTGGGGCGGGAGACGGGGAGACCCAGTACTTC. It yields the protein CSARGGAGDGETQYF.

This chain connects TRBV24-1 to TRBJ2-7; 7 bases align to TRBD2. The CDR3 spans 13 residues. The J segment lost 0 bases and the V segment lost 9 bases, leaving 4 bases of the junction unmatched. CDR1 is KGHDR and CDR2 is SFDVKD in the germline V gene. CDR3 nucleotide sequence: TGTGCCACCGCCGGGAGGCCCTCCTACGAGCAGTACTTC. It codes for CATAGRPSYEQYF.

The V and J genes are TRBV27 and TRBJ2-6, with TRBD1 identical over 10 bases. The germline V gene encodes CDR1 MNHEY and CDR2 SMNVEV (reference sequence). The junction had 9 bases not matched to a gene; V was cut back by 7 bases and J by 0 bases. The CDR3 is 18 residues long. In nucleotides, the CDR3 is TGTGCCAGCACCCCTCTCGGGACAGGGGTCTCTGGGGCCAACGTCCTGACTTTC. It specifies CASTPLGTGVSGANVLTF.

This clonotype was seen a handful of times. The chain carries TRBV19 and TRBJ2-6; D call uncertain. Per germline, CDR1 LNHDA and CDR2 SQIVND (reference sequence). Trimming left V 5 bases short and J 6 bases short, with 2 bases between. CDR3 length equals 11 residues. The CDR3 nucleotides read TGTGCCAGTAGTGAGGCCAACGTCCTGACTTTC. It translates to CASSEANVLTF. Combining the CDR3 with reference TRBV19 and TRBJ2-6 gives the whole variable domain DGGITQSPKYLFRKEGQNVTLSCEQNLNHDAMYWYRQDPGQGLRLIYYSQIVNDFQKGDIAEGYSVSREKKESFPLTVTSAQKNPTAFYLCASSEANVLTFGAGSRLTVL.